The 23 T cell receptor beta chains given below trace back to one sample, sequenced in a study of PD-1 blockade in classical Hodgkin lymphoma. Profiling relied on immunoSEQ multiplex PCR, and the TCRdb table lists in-frame clones only, not all of them. The table shows around 7,900 clones, with about 84% occurring only once. Time point of the sample: cycle 4 day 1 (C4D1), after 5 to 7 weeks of nivolumab. Each patient's relapse followed autologous stem cell transplantation, and brentuximab vedotin exposure varied. The specimen comprised peripheral blood mononuclear cells (PBMCs), sampled before the fourth cycle of nivolumab. The receptors shown here come from a human donor with classical Hodgkin lymphoma.

This chain links TRBV6-6 with TRBJ1-1; TRBD1 is a possible D gene (6 bases). Deletions cut 6 bases from V and 1 base from J, with 12 bases between. The CDR3 sequence is 14 residues long. Germline CDR1 reads MNHNY; CDR2 reads SVGAGI (reference sequence). As DNA, the CDR3 is TGTGCCAGCAGAACACGGACAGAGAACACTGAAGCTTTCTTT. Translating it yields CASRTRTENTEAFF.

The chain links TRBV5-1 to TRBJ2-1; 8 bases align to TRBD2. The CDR3 length is 16 residues. CDR1 and CDR2 from the germline V gene are SGHRS and YFSETQ. The junction had 9 bases not matched to a gene; V was cut back by 5 bases and J by 2 bases. CDR3 DNA sequence: TGCGCCAGCAGTCCTAATGAAGCGGGAGCCTACAATGAGCAGTTCTTC. This gives the protein CASSPNEAGAYNEQFF.

This clone has just one count. The J gene is TRBJ2-7, the V gene TRBV11-1, with a tentative D call TRBD1 (5 bases). The length of the CDR3 is 13 residues. Looked up from germline, CDR1 is SGHAT and CDR2 is FQDESV (reference sequence). The V end was cut by 5 bases, the J end by 4 bases, with 12 bases between. CDR3 DNA: TGTGCCAGCAGCACCCTAGGGGTTTACGAGCAGTACTTC. Encoded protein: CASSTLGVYEQYF.

V and J are TRBV5-1 and TRBJ1-4, with D possibly TRBD1 on 5 matching bases. The CDR3 runs 15 residues. Germline-derived CDR1 and CDR2 are SGHRS and YFSETQ. Trimming stripped 2 bases from V and 5 bases from J, with 13 bases between. The CDR3 sequence is CASSLSGFLNEKLFF. The CDR3 DNA reads TGCGCCAGCAGCTTATCAGGGTTCCTAAATGAAAAACTGTTTTTT.

This clone was recorded a few times. V is TRBV28 and J is TRBJ1-5; TRBD1 agrees at 10 bases. Germline trimming cut 6 bases from V and 5 bases from J; bases unmatched to any gene: 4. In germline, CDR1 is MDHEN, CDR2 SYDVKM. The CDR3 sequence is 14 residues long. CDR3 in DNA: TGTGCCAGCAGGTGGGACAGGGGCGATCAGCCCCAGCATTTT. It encodes CASRWDRGDQPQHF. The variable domain in full, completed from reference TRBV28 and TRBJ1-5, reads DVKVTQSSRYLVKRTGEKVFLECVQDMDHENMFWYRQDPGLGLRLIYFSYDVKMKEKGDIPEGYSVSREKKERFSLILESASTNQTSMYLCASRWDRGDQPQHFGDGTRLSIL.

The V call is TRBV6-6, the J call TRBJ1-1; D is perhaps TRBD1 (5 bases). The V gene's germline CDR1 is MNHNY and CDR2 SVGAGI (reference sequence). The CDR3 extends over 16 amino acids. Deletions cut 6 bases from V and 11 bases from J, with 28 bases between. CDR3 nucleotide sequence: TGTGCCAGCAGCCCAATAGGGGAACGAGACCTGTACGAGGCTTTCTTT. This sequence encodes CASSPIGERDLYEAFF.

The J gene is TRBJ1-1, the V gene TRBV6-5; D remains ambiguous. This CDR3 spans 13 amino acids. The germline V gene encodes CDR1 MNHEY and CDR2 SVGAGI. V lost 0 bases, J lost 6 bases, and 8 bases lay in between. CDR3 sequence reads: CASSYSTGAEAFF. The CDR3 DNA is TGTGCCAGCAGTTACTCAACCGGAGCTGAAGCTTTCTTT.

The gene calls are TRBV4-1 and TRBJ2-3, with 8 bases aligning to TRBD2. V lost 0 bases and J lost 4; bases outside the gene matches: 12. Per the germline V gene, CDR1 is MGHRA and CDR2 is YSYEKL. The CDR3 has 18 amino acids. CDR3 residues: CASSQDGITGGSPDTQYF. In nucleotides, the CDR3 is TGCGCCAGCAGCCAAGATGGGATAACGGGAGGGTCCCCAGATACGCAGTATTTT.

This chain joins TRBV11-2 and TRBJ1-1; D is unresolved. Germline CDR1 is SGHAT and CDR2 is FQNNGV. The CDR3 runs 13 residues. Deletions cut 8 bases from V and 0 bases from J, with 10 bases between. CDR3 region: CASGEELNTEAFF. The CDR3 bases are TGTGCCAGCGGGGAGGAATTGAACACTGAAGCTTTCTTT.

J is TRBJ2-7 and V is TRBV15; tentatively, D is TRBD1 (6 bases). Germline CDR1 reads LNHNV; CDR2 reads YYDKDF (reference sequence). The CDR3 runs to 15 residues. Trimming left V 0 bases short and J 0 bases short, with 9 bases between. The CDR3 sequence: CATSRDRDTSYEQYF. CDR3 DNA: TGTGCCACCAGCAGAGACCGGGACACCTCCTACGAGCAGTACTTC. The variable domain in full, with the rest retrieved from reference TRBV15 and TRBJ2-7, is DAMVIQNPRYQVTQFGKPVTLSCSQTLNHNVMYWYQQKSSQAPKLLFHYYDKDFNNEADTPDNFQSRRPNTSFCFLDIRSPGLGDTAMYLCATSRDRDTSYEQYFGPGTRLTVT.

The J gene is TRBJ1-4, the V gene TRBV5-4; weak D call: TRBD1 (6 bases). Germline V gene sequence: CDR1 SGHNT, CDR2 YYREEE (reference sequence). Trimming pared 4 bases from V and 8 bases from J, leaving 21 bases between. This CDR3 is built from 16 residues. CDR3 in amino acids: CASSLRLPGVAEKLFF. CDR3 coding DNA: TGTGCCAGCAGCCTCCGATTACCAGGGGTAGCGGAAAAACTGTTTTTT.

The chain joins TRBV14 to TRBJ2-7; the D is unclear. Germline assignment: CDR1 SGHDN and CDR2 FVKESK. V lost 0 bases and J 3 bases, leaving 9 bases between the germline ends. The CDR3 has 14 amino acids. The CDR3 loop reads CASSQEIPGYEQYF. CDR3 nucleotide sequence: TGTGCCAGCAGCCAAGAGATCCCAGGCTACGAGCAGTACTTC. The full variable domain, with the rest looked up from reference TRBV14 and TRBJ2-7, is EAGVTQFPSHSVIEKGQTVTLRCDPISGHDNLYWYRRVMGKEIKFLLHFVKESKQDESGMPNNRFLAERTGGTYSTLKVQPAELEDSGVYFCASSQEIPGYEQYFGPGTRLTVT.

The chain combines TRBV6-1 with TRBJ2-2, with D unclear. In germline, CDR1 is MNHNS, CDR2 SASEGT. V lost 6 bases and J lost 0, with 8 bases in between. The CDR3 totals 14 residues. This chain's CDR3 is CASRVVANTGELFF. The DNA for the CDR3 is TGTGCCAGCAGGGTCGTCGCGAACACCGGGGAGCTGTTTTTT.

The rearrangement joins TRBV6-6 to TRBJ2-5; 8 bases match TRBD2. Looked up from germline, CDR1 is MNHNY and CDR2 is SVGAGI (reference sequence). The CDR3 covers 15 residues. Trimming removed 7 bases from V and 3 bases from J; junction bases left unmatched: 10. CDR3 coding DNA: TGTGCCAGCACCAAGCAACTAGCGGATAAAGAGACCCAGTACTTC. Amino acids: CASTKQLADKETQYF.

This clone came up a few times. The chain couples TRBV19 to TRBJ2-6, with D maybe TRBD1 (5 bases). This CDR3 region has 18 residues. V was clipped by 5 bases and J by 4 bases, with 21 bases between them. Germline values: CDR1 LNHDA, CDR2 SQIVND (reference sequence). The chain's CDR3 is CASSSADIGRLGANVLTF. For the CDR3, the DNA is TGTGCCAGTAGTTCCGCGGACATAGGACGTCTAGGGGCCAACGTCCTGACTTTC.

This chain links TRBV27 with TRBJ2-3, with 9 bases identical to TRBD1. CDR1 MNHEY and CDR2 SMNVEV come from the germline V gene (reference sequence). V shed 3 bases and J 4 bases; nucleotides not matched to a gene: 5. This CDR3 spans 15 amino acids. The CDR3 region is CASSFDRGNADTQYF. The CDR3 DNA reads TGTGCCAGCAGTTTCGACAGGGGGAATGCAGATACGCAGTATTTT.

The chain combines TRBV6-1 with TRBJ2-7; D is undetermined. The germline CDR1 and CDR2 sequences are MNHNS and SASEGT. The V and J ends lost 1 base and 3 bases respectively, with 4 bases between them. The CDR3 runs 12 residues. For the CDR3, the DNA is TGTGCCAGCAGTGAAGTGGGCTACGAGCAGTACTTC. This encodes CASSEVGYEQYF.

J is TRBJ2-5 and V is TRBV5-5; D might be TRBD1 (6 bases). Germline CDR1 is SGHKS and CDR2 is YYEKEE (reference sequence). V lost 3 bases, J lost 2 bases, and 11 bases lay in between. There are 14 residues in the CDR3. This CDR3 reads CASSSGQPQETQYF. The CDR3 region has the DNA TGTGCCAGCAGCTCGGGACAACCACAAGAGACCCAGTACTTC.

The chain combines TRBV28 with TRBJ1-4; no reliable D call. The length of the CDR3 is 17 residues. Germline assignment: CDR1 MDHEN and CDR2 SYDVKM. Trimming pared 7 bases from V and 2 bases from J, leaving 20 bases between. The CDR3 DNA sequence: TGTGCCAGCACCCTTCGGACTGATTCTTACACTAATGAAAAACTGTTTTTT. This sequence encodes CASTLRTDSYTNEKLFF.

The chain couples TRBV6-1 to TRBJ2-7, with D perhaps TRBD1 (6 bases). Germline V gene sequence: CDR1 MNHNS, CDR2 SASEGT. The ends were cut back, 6 bases at V and 2 bases at J, with 8 bases in the middle. The length of the CDR3 is 12 residues. The chain's CDR3 is CASSEGAYEQYF. CDR3 DNA sequence: TGTGCCAGCAGCGAGGGGGCCTACGAGCAGTACTTC.

The chain is built from TRBV5-5 and TRBJ2-7; 9 nucleotides align to TRBD1. Trimming took 3 bases from V and 3 from J; bases not matched to a gene: 10. The CDR3 spans 16 residues. Germline CDR1 is SGHKS and CDR2 is YYEKEE (reference sequence). The CDR3 region is CASSSTGTGSLYEQYF. In nucleotides, the CDR3 is TGTGCCAGCAGCTCGACCGGGACAGGGTCTCTCTACGAGCAGTACTTC.

A single count supports this clone. The V call is TRBV19, the J call TRBJ2-2, with 10 bases that match TRBD1. The CDR3 length is 15 residues. Trimming took 8 bases from V and 4 from J; bases not matched to a gene: 7. CDR1 is LNHDA, CDR2 SQIVND, per germline (reference sequence). CDR3 in DNA: TGTGCCAGTGAAGACAGGGGGCCTGTCACCGGGGAGCTGTTTTTT. The encoded protein is CASEDRGPVTGELFF.

J is TRBJ1-1 and V is TRBV5-4; D call uncertain. Between the trimmed V and J ends, which lost 0 bases and 3 bases, there was a span of 3 bases. Germline assignment: CDR1 SGHNT and CDR2 YYREEE (reference sequence). The CDR3 extends over 12 amino acids. This CDR3 is CASSLEHTEAFF. The CDR3 DNA is TGTGCCAGCAGCTTGGAACACACTGAAGCTTTCTTT.